The 10 T cell receptor beta chains in this list originate from one sample, sequenced in a study of PD-1 blockade in classical Hodgkin lymphoma. Every single patient, without exception, relapsed after autologous stem cell transplantation, and brentuximab vedotin exposure varied. Sequenced by immunoSEQ multiplex PCR; TCRdb stores in-frame clones only, minus some. This table holds about 36,000 clones, roughly two thirds found once. The material sequenced was peripheral blood mononuclear cells (PBMCs), taken before the second cycle of nivolumab. The receptors derive from a human donor with classical Hodgkin lymphoma.

This clone occurred a few times. The chain is built from TRBV7-2 and TRBJ1-6; D gene ambiguous. Trimming took off 1 base at V and 9 bases at J, with 4 bases between the two ends. The CDR3 has 12 residues. Germline-derived CDR1 and CDR2 are SGHTA and FQGNSA. CDR3 amino acids: CASSLDVSPLHF. In DNA, the CDR3 is TGTGCCAGCAGCTTAGATGTTTCACCCCTCCACTTT.

Only a few counts were recorded for this clone. The chain couples TRBV6-6 to TRBJ1-5; no firm D call. The CDR3 is 13 amino acids. The germline V gene encodes CDR1 MNHNY and CDR2 SVGAGI (reference sequence). The germline V and J ends were trimmed by 2 bases and 7 bases, with 9 bases remaining between them. CDR3 loop: CASSYEGRQPQHF. The CDR3 DNA follows: TGTGCCAGCAGTTACGAAGGACGCCAGCCCCAGCATTTT.

The chain employs TRBV14 and TRBJ2-5, with 14 nucleotides matching TRBD2. The junction had 5 bases not matched to a gene; V was cut back by 3 bases and J by 5 bases. The CDR3 length is 16 residues. Germline V lookup: CDR1 SGHDN, CDR2 FVKESK. CDR3 sequence (DNA): TGTGCCAGCAGCCACCTCGGGACTAGCGGGAGTGAGACCCAGTACTTC. It specifies CASSHLGTSGSETQYF. Full variable domain (remainder filled in from reference TRBV14 and TRBJ2-5): EAGVTQFPSHSVIEKGQTVTLRCDPISGHDNLYWYRRVMGKEIKFLLHFVKESKQDESGMPNNRFLAERTGGTYSTLKVQPAELEDSGVYFCASSHLGTSGSETQYFGPGTRLLVL.

The chain uses TRBV10-3 and TRBJ1-1; no firm D call. Trimming cost V 10 bases and J 2 bases, with 11 bases left between them. The CDR3 runs to 12 residues. CDR1 is ENHRY and CDR2 is SYGVKD in the germline V gene. The CDR3 region is CATGPTNTEAFF. The CDR3 DNA is TGTGCCACAGGCCCCACTAACACTGAAGCTTTCTTT.

This clone appeared a few times. The chain is built from TRBV7-9 and TRBJ1-6; TRBD1 matches 8 bases. The V segment lost 5 bases and the J segment 4 bases; nucleotides outside the gene matches: 4. Germline V gene data show CDR1 as SEHNR and CDR2 as FQNEAQ (reference sequence). The CDR3 sequence is 15 residues long. The CDR3 is CASSLGQGYNSPLHF. DNA of the CDR3: TGTGCCAGCAGCCTCGGACAGGGTTATAATTCACCCCTCCACTTT.

This chain connects TRBV18 to TRBJ2-6; D gene uncertain. V lost 5 bases and J lost 5, with 22 bases in between. This CDR3 has 18 amino acids. CDR1 and CDR2 from the germline V gene are KGHSH and LQKENI. The CDR3 sequence: CASSITVDLQSRANVLTF. The CDR3 coding sequence is TGTGCCAGCTCAATAACGGTGGATTTACAAAGTCGGGCCAACGTCCTGACTTTC.

This clone was recorded a few times. This rearrangement joins TRBV7-9 to TRBJ2-7, with D possibly being TRBD2 (5 bases). Looked up from germline, CDR1 is SEHNR and CDR2 is FQNEAQ (reference sequence). Trimming shortened V by 2 bases and J by 2 bases, and 7 bases separated the two germline ends. The CDR3 covers 13 residues. This chain's CDR3 is CASSLRGTYEQYF. DNA for the CDR3: TGTGCCAGCAGCTTAAGAGGGACCTACGAGCAGTACTTC.

The gene calls are TRBV7-2 and TRBJ2-1, with TRBD2 identical over 11 bases. Trimming cost V 3 bases and J 2 bases; bases outside gene matches: 0. Germline V CDR1 and CDR2: SGHTA, FQGNSA. This CDR3 is 15 amino acids long. CDR3 DNA sequence: TGTGCCAGCAGCTTTAGCGGGGGGGCCTACAATGAGCAGTTCTTC. Translation gives CASSFSGGAYNEQFF.

The J gene is TRBJ2-7, the V gene TRBV14; 9 nucleotides align to TRBD1. CDR3 size: 15 residues. J gave up 4 bases and V 4 bases, and 8 bases lay outside the gene matches. Looked up from germline, CDR1 is SGHDN and CDR2 is FVKESK. The CDR3 here is CASSLGGTGLYEQYF. As DNA, the CDR3 is TGTGCCAGCAGCCTGGGCGGGACAGGGTTATACGAGCAGTACTTC.

Sample share makes this clone medium-sized (0.01 to 0.1%). This chain uses TRBV7-3 with TRBJ1-5; possible D gene TRBD1, 5 bases. With 3 bases removed from V and 6 bases from J, the gap between germline ends came to 9 bases. The germline CDR1 and CDR2 sequences are SGHTA and FQGTGA. The CDR3 is 13 amino acids. The CDR3 bases are TGTGCCAGCAGCTTTGGGCAGGGTCAGCCCCAGCATTTT. The encoded protein is CASSFGQGQPQHF.